Following are 8 T cell receptor beta chains from one sample sequenced in a study of shared clonotypes between healthy human individuals. The table came from immunoSEQ multiplex PCR; TCRdb's copy has only in-frame clones and leaves some out. The profile shows fewer than 650,000 clones, about 79% of them singletons. Material: PBMCs. The receptors originated from a woman aged 40 to 50 in good health. Some clones in this sample may be carry-over from other donors' samples.

The chain has TRBV19 and TRBJ2-7; no definite D call. V lost 4 bases to trimming and J lost 2 bases, with 9 bases between them. CDR1 and CDR2 (germline): LNHDA, SQIVND (reference sequence). CDR3 length equals 13 residues. The CDR3 coding sequence is TGTGCCAGTAGTACGGTCTACCCCTACGAGCAGTACTTC. This translates into CASSTVYPYEQYF.

The sample holds a few counts of this clone. V is TRBV4-3 and J is TRBJ2-5; TRBD1 aligns across 7 bases. The germline gives CDR1 LGHNA, CDR2 YSLEER. The CDR3 totals 17 residues. J lost 0 bases, V lost 0 bases, and 7 bases had no gene match. In DNA form, the CDR3 reads TGCGCCAGCAGCCAAGAGCGGGCAGGGGGTTACCAAGAGACCCAGTACTTC. Amino acid sequence: CASSQERAGGYQETQYF.

The V gene is TRBV10-1, the J gene TRBJ2-6; D uncertain. Germline V gives CDR1 WNHNN, CDR2 SYGVQD (reference sequence). V lost 3 bases and J lost 2, with 2 bases in between. This CDR3 has 13 amino acids. CDR3 DNA: TGCGCCAGCAGTGACCCTGGGGCCAACGTCCTGACTTTC. It is translated as CASSDPGANVLTF.

This chain joins TRBV18 and TRBJ2-2, with D perhaps being TRBD1 or TRBD2 (6 bases each). The CDR3 is 18 amino acids. Between the trimmed V and J ends, which lost 3 bases and 2 bases, there was a span of 19 bases. CDR1 is KGHSH and CDR2 is LQKENI in the germline V gene. This chain's CDR3 is CASSPPTGGTHNTGELFF. CDR3 nucleotide sequence: TGTGCCAGCTCACCCCCCACAGGAGGGACACATAACACCGGGGAGCTGTTTTTT.

The J gene is TRBJ2-1, the V gene TRBV5-6; TRBD2 aligns across 13 bases. V shed 5 bases and J 6 bases; nucleotides not matched to a gene: 5. The CDR3 spans 15 residues. CDR1 SGHDT and CDR2 YYEEEE come from the germline V gene. CDR3 sequence reads: CASSAGLAGTNEQFF. CDR3 bases: TGTGCCAGCAGTGCGGGACTAGCGGGAACCAATGAGCAGTTCTTC.

The chain couples TRBV2 to TRBJ1-5; 7 bases agree with TRBD1. The CDR3 is made up of 14 amino acids. With 5 bases clipped from V and 11 bases from J, the junction kept 12 bases outside the gene matches. Germline loops: CDR1 SNHLY, CDR2 FYNNEI. CDR3 residues: CASSSDRAPGAQHF. The CDR3 DNA sequence: TGTGCCAGCAGTTCAGACAGGGCTCCAGGTGCCCAGCATTTT.

This clone was picked up many times. This rearrangement joins TRBV29-1 to TRBJ1-1; possibly TRBD1 for D (5 bases). V gave up 0 bases and J gave up 11 bases, with 13 bases separating them. Germline lookup yields CDR1 SQVTM and CDR2 ANQGSEA. This CDR3 has 12 residues. The CDR3 sequence is CSVEDWRQIAFF. DNA of the CDR3: TGCAGCGTTGAAGATTGGCGACAGATCGCTTTCTTT.

A single count supports this clone. V is TRBV4-1 and J is TRBJ2-7; no clear D. Trimming stripped 1 base from V and 3 bases from J, with 7 bases between. This CDR3 is 13 amino acids long. CDR1 is MGHRA, CDR2 YSYEKL, per germline. The CDR3 coding sequence is TGCGCCAGCAGCCAAGCCGGCTTCTACGAGCAGTACTTC. Encoded protein: CASSQAGFYEQYF.